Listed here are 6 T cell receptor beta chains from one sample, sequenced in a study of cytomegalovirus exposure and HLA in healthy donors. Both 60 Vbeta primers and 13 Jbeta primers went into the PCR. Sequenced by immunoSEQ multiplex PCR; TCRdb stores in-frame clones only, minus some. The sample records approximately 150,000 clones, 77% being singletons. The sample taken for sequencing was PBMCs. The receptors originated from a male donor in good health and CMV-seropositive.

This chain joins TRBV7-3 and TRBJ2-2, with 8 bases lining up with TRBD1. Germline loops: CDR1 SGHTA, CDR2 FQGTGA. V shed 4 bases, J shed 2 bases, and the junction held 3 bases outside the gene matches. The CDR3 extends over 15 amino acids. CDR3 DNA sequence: TGTGCCAGCAGCTCAGACAGGGGTAACACCGGGGAGCTGTTTTTT. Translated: CASSSDRGNTGELFF. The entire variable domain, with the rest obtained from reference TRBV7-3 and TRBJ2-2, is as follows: GAGVSQTPSNKVTEKGKYVELRCDPISGHTALYWYRQSLGQGPEFLIYFQGTGAADDSGLPNDRFFAVRPEGSVSTLKIQRTERGDSAVYLCASSSDRGNTGELFFGEGSRLTVL.

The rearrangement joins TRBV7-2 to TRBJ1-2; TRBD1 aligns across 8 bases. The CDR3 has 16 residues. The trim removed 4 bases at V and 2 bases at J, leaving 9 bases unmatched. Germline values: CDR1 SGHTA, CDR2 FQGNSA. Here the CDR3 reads CASSSPPGDRNYGYTF. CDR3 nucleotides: TGTGCCAGCAGCTCCCCGCCGGGGGACAGGAACTATGGCTACACCTTC.

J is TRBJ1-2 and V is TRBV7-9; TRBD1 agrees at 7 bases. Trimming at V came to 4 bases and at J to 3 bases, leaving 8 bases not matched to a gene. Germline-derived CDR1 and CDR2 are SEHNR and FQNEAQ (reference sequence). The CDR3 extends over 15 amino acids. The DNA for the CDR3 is TGTGCCAGCAGCTCTCGGACAGGACCATACTATGGCTACACCTTC. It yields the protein CASSSRTGPYYGYTF.

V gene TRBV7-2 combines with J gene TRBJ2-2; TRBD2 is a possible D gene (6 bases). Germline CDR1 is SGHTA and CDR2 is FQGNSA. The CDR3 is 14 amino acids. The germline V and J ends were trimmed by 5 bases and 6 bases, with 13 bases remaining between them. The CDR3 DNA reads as TGTGCCAGCAGCCTTACCCGGGGGTCCGGGGAGCTGTTTTTT. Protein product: CASSLTRGSGELFF.

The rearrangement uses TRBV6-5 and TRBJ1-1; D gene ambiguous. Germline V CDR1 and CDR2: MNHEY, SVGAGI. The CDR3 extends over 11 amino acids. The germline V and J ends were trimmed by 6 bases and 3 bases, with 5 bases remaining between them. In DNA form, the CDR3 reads TGTGCCAGCAGGAGGGACACTGAAGCTTTCTTT. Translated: CASRRDTEAFF.

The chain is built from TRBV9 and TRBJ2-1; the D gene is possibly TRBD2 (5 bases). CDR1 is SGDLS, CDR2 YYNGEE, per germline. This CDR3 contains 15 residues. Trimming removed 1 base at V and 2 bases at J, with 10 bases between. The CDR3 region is CASSVTLAAYNEQFF. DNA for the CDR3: TGTGCCAGCAGCGTAACGCTAGCTGCCTACAATGAGCAGTTCTTC.